The 27 T cell receptor beta chains below come from one sample, sequenced in a study of blood T cell repertoires in COVID-19 (dated by TCRdb to 2020 to 2022). To prepare the library, the immunoSEQ multiplex PCR assay was applied. Sourced from immuneACCESS, this table was stored by TCRdb with only in-frame sequences that have V and J called. A share of the clones is absent; for the studies checked, an unresolved V gene accounts for under half, and the remainder has no known explanation. This sample holds 200,000 to 300,000 clones; roughly 86% were observed only once. Of the sample, around 0.7% is held by the ten largest clones. Sequencing used peripheral blood. Receptors originate from a human donor in a cohort sampled during active COVID-19.

This clone has only one observation. This chain connects TRBV3-1 (or the pseudogene TRBV3-2) to TRBJ1-4, with a tentative D call TRBD1 (5 bases). V lost 1 base to trimming and J lost 8 bases, with 17 bases between them. This CDR3 is built from 16 residues. Germline V lookup: CDR1 LGHDT, CDR2 YNNKEL (reference sequence). The CDR3 DNA is TGTGCCAGCAGCCAAGGAGGACGTTTAGGGGTCGAAAAACTGTTTTTT. Translating gives CASSQGGRLGVEKLFF.

This clone was counted only a few times. The chain has TRBV2 and TRBJ1-6; TRBD1 agrees at 8 bases. J lost 12 bases, V lost 0 bases, and 4 bases had no gene match. The CDR3 consists of 14 residues. Germline V gene data show CDR1 as SNHLY and CDR2 as FYNNEI. In DNA, the CDR3 is TGTGCCAGCAGTGAAGCCCGGACAGGGCGACCCCTCCACTTT. This encodes CASSEARTGRPLHF.

The rearrangement joins TRBV7-9 to TRBJ2-7, with D possibly being TRBD2 (5 bases). Germline CDR1 reads SEHNR; CDR2 reads FQNEAQ (reference sequence). V lost 5 bases and J lost 2, with 16 bases in between. The CDR3 runs 15 residues. The CDR3: CASSKSSGLAYEQYF. CDR3 in DNA: TGTGCCAGCAGCAAATCCAGCGGTTTAGCCTACGAGCAGTACTTC.

This clone has more than one count but fewer than ten. CDR3: CASSLDREETQYF. CDR3 sequence (DNA): TGTGCCAGCAGCTTGGACAGGGAAGAGACCCAGTACTTC. The chain couples TRBV5-4 to TRBJ2-5, with D possibly matching TRBD1 (6 bases). Trimming pared 0 bases from V and 3 bases from J, leaving 6 bases between. The CDR3 totals 13 residues. CDR1 and CDR2 (germline): SGHNT, YYREEE (reference sequence).

This sequence joins TRBV3-1 (or the pseudogene TRBV3-2) and TRBJ1-1; maybe TRBD1 (6 bases). Per germline, CDR1 LGHDT and CDR2 YNNKEL (reference sequence). The CDR3 is made up of 14 amino acids. V lost 4 bases and J 5 bases, leaving 14 bases between the germline ends. The CDR3 loop reads CASSLPGQLTEAFF. CDR3 nucleotides: TGTGCCAGCAGCCTGCCGGGACAACTGACTGAAGCTTTCTTT.

This clone was counted a few times. The J gene is TRBJ1-1, the V gene TRBV28; D is unresolved. V was clipped by 3 bases and J by 1 base, with 6 bases between them. The CDR3 length is 13 residues. Germline V gives CDR1 MDHEN, CDR2 SYDVKM. CDR3 sequence reads: CASSLNRNTEAFF. CDR3 DNA sequence: TGTGCCAGCAGTTTGAACAGGAACACTGAAGCTTTCTTT.

This clone was counted only a few times. The chain is built from TRBV7-9 and TRBJ1-2; TRBD1 matches at 7 bases. With V trimmed by 5 bases and J by 4 bases, 10 bases remained unmatched. Per the germline V gene, CDR1 is SEHNR and CDR2 is FQNEAQ (reference sequence). This CDR3 is built from 15 residues. The CDR3 sequence: CASSTMTRTGYGYTF. CDR3 nucleotide sequence: TGTGCCAGCAGCACTATGACAAGGACAGGCTATGGCTACACCTTC.

V and J are TRBV2 and TRBJ1-6; 7 positions match TRBD1. After removal of 3 bases from V and 9 bases from J, the junction contained 8 bases not matched to a gene. The CDR3 consists of 15 residues. Germline V gene sequence: CDR1 SNHLY, CDR2 FYNNEI. The CDR3: CASSDRTGRGSPLHF. CDR3 bases: TGTGCCAGCAGTGACCGGACAGGCCGGGGTTCACCCCTCCACTTT.

The chain employs TRBV19 and TRBJ2-5; 11 nucleotides align to TRBD2. Germline CDR1 LNHDA, CDR2 SQIVND (reference sequence). This CDR3 contains 14 residues. The V segment lost 9 bases and the J segment 5 bases; nucleotides outside the gene matches: 8. CDR3 region: CASRRTSGWETQYF. CDR3 nucleotides: TGTGCCAGCCGCCGGACTAGCGGGTGGGAGACCCAGTACTTC.

The V call is TRBV28, the J call TRBJ2-7, with 15 bases fitting TRBD2. CDR1 and CDR2 from the germline V gene are MDHEN and SYDVKM. V lost 3 bases to trimming and J lost 3 bases; unmatched junction nucleotides: 9. The CDR3 loop spans 18 amino acids. CDR3 protein: CASSFEGLAGGFGYEQYF. CDR3 coding DNA: TGTGCCAGCAGTTTTGAGGGACTAGCGGGAGGTTTTGGCTACGAGCAGTACTTC.

J is TRBJ1-3 and V is TRBV6-2 or TRBV6-3; 9 bases are a match to TRBD1. The germline CDR1 and CDR2 sequences are MNHEY and SVGEGT. V shed 5 bases, J shed 4 bases, and the junction held 3 bases outside the gene matches. The CDR3 contains 14 residues. DNA of the CDR3: TGTGCCAGCAGTCGACAGGGGGGCGGAAACACCATATATTTT. This gives the protein CASSRQGGGNTIYF.

The chain uses TRBV21-1 and TRBJ1-5; the tabulated D call, TRBD1, remains unverified against the DNA. TRBV21-1 is assigned pseudogene status. The CDR3 loop spans 12 amino acids. Written as DNA, the CDR3 is TGTGCCACCCCACAGGGACGACAGCCCCAGCATTTT. Its translation: CATPQGRQPQHF.

The V gene is TRBV5-1, the J gene TRBJ2-1; 8 positions match TRBD2. Germline lookup yields CDR1 SGHRS and CDR2 YFSETQ. V shed 2 bases and J 2 bases; nucleotides not matched to a gene: 6. This CDR3 is 16 amino acids long. CDR3 bases: TGCGCCAGCAGCTTTACAGCGGGAGTTACCTACAATGAGCAGTTCTTC. Protein product: CASSFTAGVTYNEQFF.

The gene calls are TRBV6-5 and TRBJ2-7; TRBD2 agrees at 7 bases. Germline V CDR1 and CDR2: MNHEY, SVGAGI. This CDR3 has 16 amino acids. The V gene end was trimmed by 0 bases and the J gene end by 1 base; junction bases not matched to a gene: 6. CDR3 loop: CASSYSAGRLSYEQYF. For the CDR3, the DNA is TGTGCCAGCAGTTACTCGGCCGGGAGGTTGTCCTACGAGCAGTACTTC.

Concerning this clone: Distinct nucleotide sequences in the sample also encode this CDR3. The chain joins TRBV20-1 to TRBJ2-7; tentative D call: TRBD1 (5 bases). Per the germline V gene, CDR1 is DFQATT and CDR2 is SNEGSKA (reference sequence). This CDR3 is built from 11 residues. Deletions cut 2 bases from V and 3 bases from J, with 5 bases between. CDR3 sequence: CSARTGYEQYF. The CDR3 nucleotides are TGCAGTGCTAGAACAGGCTACGAGCAGTACTTC.

This sequence joins TRBV7-2 and TRBJ1-2; TRBD1 might be the D (5 bases). The V end was cut by 3 bases, the J end by 6 bases, with 11 bases between. The CDR3 runs to 13 residues. Germline lookup yields CDR1 SGHTA and CDR2 FQGNSA. The CDR3 here is CASSFRQSDGYTF. The CDR3 DNA reads as TGTGCCAGCAGCTTTAGACAGAGCGATGGCTACACCTTC.

CDR3 DNA sequence: TGTGCCAGCAGCTTGACCTCCGGGACTTACAATGAGCAGTTCTTC. It codes for CASSLTSGTYNEQFF. The chain carries TRBV7-8 and TRBJ2-1, with D possibly being TRBD2 (6 bases). CDR1 is SGHVS and CDR2 is FQNEAQ in the germline V gene. V was pared by 3 bases and J by 4 bases, with 13 bases between. There are 15 residues in the CDR3.

The chain employs TRBV19 and TRBJ1-6; D is unclear. CDR3 length equals 15 residues. Trimming pared 4 bases from V and 0 bases from J, leaving 7 bases between. Germline values: CDR1 LNHDA, CDR2 SQIVND (reference sequence). In nucleotides, the CDR3 is TGTGCCAGTAGTAGAGGATTCTCCTATAATTCACCCCTCCACTTT. This codes for CASSRGFSYNSPLHF.

The genes are TRBV30 and TRBJ2-7; the match to TRBD2 covers 7 bases. V gave up 5 bases and J gave up 3 bases; unmatched junction bases: 13. The CDR3 is 15 amino acids. The germline gives CDR1 GTSNPN, CDR2 SVGIG (reference sequence). The CDR3 DNA follows: TGTGCCTGGCGCTCCCTGGCTAGCGGACGCTACGAGCAGTACTTC. Translating it yields CAWRSLASGRYEQYF. Based on the CDR3 plus reference TRBV30 and TRBJ2-7, the full variable domain is SQTIHQWPATLVQPVGSPLSLECTVEGTSNPNLYWYRQAAGRGLQLLFYSVGIGQISSEVPQNLSASRPQDRQFILSSKKLLLSDSGFYLCAWRSLASGRYEQYFGPGTRLTVT.

V and J are TRBV7-9 and TRBJ1-6; possible D gene TRBD1, 6 bases. The germline CDR1 and CDR2 sequences are SEHNR and FQNEAQ (reference sequence). V shed 6 bases and J shed 8 bases, with 20 bases lying between them. The CDR3 totals 16 residues. In DNA, the CDR3 is TGTGCCAGCAGTTCCATGAGGGGGGGCACGCATTCACCCCTCCACTTT. Translating gives CASSSMRGGTHSPLHF. The whole variable domain, filled in from reference TRBV7-9 and TRBJ1-6, reads DTGVSQNPRHKITKRGQNVTFRCDPISEHNRLYWYRQTLGQGPEFLTYFQNEAQLEKSRLLSDRFSAERPKGSFSTLEIQRTEQGDSAMYLCASSSMRGGTHSPLHFGNGTRLTVT.

The chain recombines TRBV7-2 with TRBJ2-5, with D maybe TRBD1 (6 bases). CDR3 length equals 15 residues. The V and J ends lost 1 base and 5 bases respectively, with 14 bases between them. Germline CDR1 SGHTA, CDR2 FQGNSA. The CDR3 DNA sequence: TGTGCCAGCAGCTTAGGGGGGCACGGGGTCGAGACCCAGTACTTC. Amino acid sequence: CASSLGGHGVETQYF.

The rearrangement joins TRBV19 to TRBJ1-2, with 8 bases lining up with TRBD1. CDR3 length: 16 amino acids. The junction had 18 bases not matched to a gene; V was cut back by 10 bases and J by 5 bases. Germline CDR1 is LNHDA and CDR2 is SQIVND (reference sequence). The CDR3 DNA is TGTGCCACCTCCATCCTCGGCAGGGGGCTTCAATATGGCTACACCTTC. This translates into CATSILGRGLQYGYTF.

V gene TRBV7-9 combines with J gene TRBJ1-5; tentative D call: TRBD1 (6 bases). With 5 bases removed from V and 5 bases from J, the gap between germline ends came to 13 bases. Germline V gene sequence: CDR1 SEHNR, CDR2 FQNEAQ (reference sequence). The CDR3 spans 14 residues. The CDR3 spells CASSREGGDQPQHF. The CDR3 nucleotides are TGTGCCAGCAGCCGTGAGGGGGGGGATCAGCCCCAGCATTTT.

V and J are TRBV6-5 and TRBJ2-7, with 10 bases matching TRBD2. Germline assignment: CDR1 MNHEY and CDR2 SVGAGI. V shed 4 bases and J 4 bases; nucleotides not matched to a gene: 10. The CDR3 contains 16 residues. CDR3 bases: TGTGCCAGCAGTTCCCTCTCCCTAGCGGGAGAATACGAGCAGTACTTC. As protein: CASSSLSLAGEYEQYF.

A few counts support this clone. The rearrangement joins TRBV19 to TRBJ2-7; D may be TRBD2 (5 bases). Germline CDR1 LNHDA, CDR2 SQIVND (reference sequence). CDR3 length equals 15 residues. Trimming removed 7 bases from V and 2 bases from J, with 18 bases in between. In DNA, the CDR3 is TGTGCCAGTAAGGACGTCGGGAACTTTCCCTACGAGCAGTACTTC. Its translation is CASKDVGNFPYEQYF.

This chain joins TRBV5-4 and TRBJ1-1; D is uncertain. CDR1 and CDR2 from the germline V gene are SGHNT and YYREEE (reference sequence). The CDR3 covers 13 residues. Trimming cost V 3 bases and J 6 bases, with 12 bases left between them. The CDR3 reads CASSSVALPEAFF. The CDR3 region has the DNA TGTGCCAGCAGCTCCGTCGCACTCCCTGAAGCTTTCTTT.

The chain employs TRBV7-2 and TRBJ2-3; possibly TRBD2 for D (5 bases). Germline V gene sequence: CDR1 SGHTA, CDR2 FQGNSA. The CDR3 has 15 amino acids. V lost 1 base to trimming and J lost 2 bases, with 10 bases between them. The CDR3 loop reads CASSLVVLATDTQYF. In DNA form, the CDR3 reads TGTGCCAGCAGCTTAGTGGTCCTAGCCACAGATACGCAGTATTTT.